These T cell receptor beta chains were read from a single sample in a study of OX40 agonist ivuxolimab in advanced cancers. Sequencing was performed with immunoSEQ multiplex PCR; in TCRdb, only in-frame clones are kept and a portion is missing. Of about 58,000 clones in the sample, around 78% were seen once. This specimen consisted of CD4+ or CD8+ T cells sorted from blood, obtained in a trial of the OX40 agonist ivuxolimab. Receptor source: an adult with an advanced solid tumor such as melanoma, head and neck, liver or kidney cancer. The CDR3 runs from the conserved cysteine through the conserved F or W. Fields, in order: V gene, clone size, D gene, J gene, CDR3 protein, CDR3 DNA. D genes are given only for firm matches. Clone size is stated in some rows and not others, as once, few, many or a class when expanded.

>TRBV6-4|-|-|TRBJ1-2
CASSEGGMGYGYTF
TGTGCCAGCAGTGAAGGGGGAATGGGCTATGGCTACACCTTC
>TRBV19|once|TRBD1|TRBJ1-2
CASHPFATTGRYGYTF
TGTGCCAGCCACCCATTCGCGACGACAGGGAGGTATGGCTACACCTTC
>TRBV5-4|-|TRBD1|TRBJ1-6
CASSPTGLIPSPLHF
TGTGCCAGCAGCCCGACAGGGCTTATCCCTTCACCCCTCCACTTT
>TRBV12-5|-|-|TRBJ2-3
CASGLGQVYGDTQYF
TGTGCTAGTGGTTTGGGGCAGGTTTACGGAGATACGCAGTATTTT
>TRBV6-5|-|-|TRBJ1-5
CASSPDFLLGQPQHF
TGTGCCAGCAGCCCAGATTTTCTCTTGGGGCAGCCCCAGCATTTT
>TRBV7-2|-|-|TRBJ2-1
CASSLVSGSSYNEQFF
TGTGCCAGCAGCTTAGTTTCAGGGAGCTCCTACAATGAGCAGTTCTTC
>TRBV2|-|-|TRBJ1-4
CASTQAWEEKLFF
TGTGCCAGCACCCAGGCGTGGGAAGAAAAACTGTTTTTT
>TRBV7-2|-|-|TRBJ2-3
CASSLAYLASDTQYF
TGTGCCAGCAGCTTAGCGTATCTAGCGTCAGATACGCAGTATTTT
>TRBV19|-|-|TRBJ1-2
CASRAGDPTANYGYTF
TGTGCCAGCCGAGCCGGCGACCCCACGGCTAACTATGGCTACACCTTC
>TRBV7-2|-|-|TRBJ1-2
CASSGQGSNYGYTF
TGTGCCAGCAGCGGGCAGGGTTCTAACTATGGCTACACCTTC
>TRBV19|few|TRBD1|TRBJ1-2
CASSISNRGSYGYTF
TGTGCCAGTAGTATCTCAAACAGGGGTTCCTATGGCTACACCTTC
>TRBV7-9|-|-|TRBJ2-7
CASSSGSTGTYEQYF
TGTGCCAGCAGCTCAGGCAGCACAGGGACCTACGAGCAGTACTTC
>TRBV19|-|-|TRBJ1-5
CATEQGSSNQPQHF
TGTGCCACCGAACAGGGCTCAAGCAATCAGCCCCAGCATTTT
>TRBV29-1|-|-|TRBJ2-5
CSVEIWAETQYF
TGCAGCGTTGAAATTTGGGCAGAGACCCAGTACTTC
>TRBV5-4|once|-|TRBJ1-3
CASSNDLNSYTGNTIYF
TGTGCCAGCAGCAACGACTTAAACTCCTACACTGGAAACACCATATATTTT
>TRBV4-3|-|-|TRBJ2-7
CASSQDPNGDAYEQYF
TGCGCCAGCAGCCAAGATCCTAACGGGGATGCCTACGAGCAGTACTTC
>TRBV21-1|-|-|TRBJ1-3
CASSKVVTGPGSGNTIYF
TGTGCCAGCAGCAAAGTGGTGACAGGGCCGGGCTCTGGAAACACCATATATTTT
>TRBV4-3|-|-|TRBJ1-1
CASSQDLSGRAGGWGTEAFF
TGCGCCAGCAGCCAAGATCTCTCAGGGAGAGCGGGGGGCTGGGGCACTGAAGCTTTCTTT
>TRBV11-3|-|-|TRBJ2-1
CASSPSGDDEQFF
TGTGCCAGCAGCCCCTCGGGGGACGATGAGCAGTTCTTC
>TRBV4-1|-|-|TRBJ1-3
CASSPQERSGNTIYF
TGCGCCAGCAGCCCACAAGAGCGCTCTGGAAACACCATATATTTT
>TRBV7-2|-|TRBD1|TRBJ2-5
CASSPGQALRETQYF
TGTGCCAGCAGCCCTGGACAGGCTCTACGGGAGACCCAGTACTTC
>TRBV7-2|-|-|TRBJ2-7
CASSNTYEQYF
TGTGCCAGCAGCAATACCTACGAGCAGTACTTC
>TRBV19|few|-|TRBJ1-2
CASSAQGGYGYTF
TGTGCCAGTAGTGCACAGGGAGGCTATGGCTACACCTTC
>TRBV23-1|-|-|TRBJ1-3
CASSHPQVSSGNTIYF
TGCGCCAGCAGTCACCCTCAGGTAAGCTCTGGAAACACCATATATTTT
>TRBV7-6|-|TRBD2|TRBJ2-3
CASSSLRASGGIRADTQYF
TGTGCCAGCAGCTCCCTTCGGGCTAGCGGGGGCATCAGGGCAGATACGCAGTATTTT
>TRBV6-5|-|-|TRBJ1-5
CASSYTGDGLQPQHF
TGTGCCAGCAGTTACACGGGGGACGGTTTACAGCCCCAGCATTTT
>TRBV5-1|-|TRBD1|TRBJ2-7
CASSGGVSGTGRPQYF
TGCGCCAGCAGCGGAGGAGTCTCCGGGACAGGACGACCGCAGTACTTC
>TRBV11-2|-|-|TRBJ2-7
CASSLAYEQYF
TGTGCCAGCAGCTTAGCCTACGAGCAGTACTTC
>TRBV7-3|-|TRBD1|TRBJ2-1
CASSPQPGQGADEQFF
TGTGCCAGCAGCCCACAACCGGGACAGGGGGCTGATGAGCAGTTCTTC